This TCR beta chain was observed in a study of T cells in Graves' hyperthyroidism and ophthalmopathy. The CDR3 totals 12 residues. V shed 1 base and J shed 5 bases, with 4 bases lying between them. Germline V lookup: CDR1 SGHTA, CDR2 FQGTGA. Amplification yielded TCR beta CDR3 regions, with RNA transcripts as the source. HTBI primers drove first-round RT-PCR of the TCR CDR3. TCRdb passed the multiplex PCR reads through MiXCR, listing each CDR3 protein once. The data contain 300,000 to 400,000 distinct CDR3 sequences, around 13% of them singletons. Hyperthyroidism, newly diagnosed and lasting under 2 months, affected patients aged 18 to 65. Diagnoses were made from clinical symptoms, serum measures (thyroxine and TRAb), thyroid ultrasound and orbital computed tomography. Ten or more counts support this clonotype.

This chain joins TRBV7-3 and TRBJ2-3; no firm D call. The sequencing input was blood. The TCR sequence derives from a woman between 18 and 29 years old with Graves' hyperthyroidism. CDR3 nucleotides: TGTGCCAGCAGCTTAAACGGAGATACGCAGTATTTT. Translation: CASSLNGDTQYF. The entire variable domain, with the rest obtained from reference TRBV7-3 and TRBJ2-3, is as follows: GAGVSQTPSNKVTEKGKYVELRCDPISGHTALYWYRQSLGQGPEFLIYFQGTGAADDSGLPNDRFFAVRPEGSVSTLKIQRTERGDSAVYLCASSLNGDTQYFGPGTRLTVL.